Listed below are T cell receptor beta chains from one sample, sequenced in a study of vaccination and CD4 T cells after COVID-19. These receptors' antigens are unknown. MiXCR was run by TCRdb on the PCR reads, yielding one entry per CDR3 protein. The sample includes 8,000 to 9,500 distinct CDR3 sequences, 30% to 45% of them seen just once. Sequencing was carried out using CD4+ T cells from blood, cultured in vitro. The source is a human donor in good health. Each CDR3 is given with its conserved first and last residue. Fields, in order: V gene, J gene, CDR3 protein.

TRBV20-1	TRBJ2-7	CSASTGTSGRGSYEQYF
TRBV7-3	TRBJ2-1	CASSATSGAYNEQFF
TRBV20-1	TRBJ2-7	CSARDTPYEQYF
TRBV6-4	TRBJ2-2	CASGRSGSTGELFF
TRBV7-9	TRBJ2-2	CASSRGPAGSGELFF
TRBV28	TRBJ2-3	CASSLPSIAGGPDTQYF
TRBV7-8	TRBJ2-3	CASSFTSGRDKGTQYF
TRBV20-1	TRBJ1-5	CSAKTGTGGTQPQHF
TRBV19	TRBJ2-7	CASKLAGAGGEQYF
TRBV28	TRBJ1-5	CASSAHLGGGNQPQHF
TRBV20-1	TRBJ2-1	CSAISGTSGYNEQFF
TRBV24-1	TRBJ1-5	CATSSPGNQPQHF
TRBV7-6	TRBJ1-4	CASSPAAKLFF
TRBV6-2/TRBV6-3	TRBJ2-3	CASSYSLGNTQYF
TRBV20-1	TRBJ2-5	CSGSWTGGDETQYF
TRBV6-4	TRBJ2-7	CASSDSDTYEQYF
TRBV20-1	TRBJ1-1	CSAEEGGADTEAFF
TRBV20-1	TRBJ1-5	CSARDRGSNQPQHF
TRBV6-1	TRBJ2-7	CASSQKSNSHYEQYF
TRBV12-3/TRBV12-4	TRBJ1-2	CAIPWASRGGYTF
TRBV19	TRBJ1-1	CASRGIEAEAFF
TRBV28	TRBJ2-7	CASSTTLGGRAYEQYF
TRBV20-1	TRBJ2-7	CSASGRSPSYEQYF
TRBV6-1	TRBJ2-7	CASSGSLGLGSMNEQYF
TRBV6-4	TRBJ2-2	CASSGTSTGELFF
TRBV19	TRBJ1-5	CASSIGWDYLHF
TRBV24-1	TRBJ2-1	CATSGGGSFYNEQFF
TRBV27	TRBJ1-2	CASSLLDRSNGYTF
TRBV5-4	TRBJ2-7	CASSTSSGSTYEQYF
TRBV7-9	TRBJ2-5	CASSPYQYQETQYF
TRBV19	TRBJ1-5	CASSIPLDSGSGPQHF
TRBV4-2	TRBJ2-7	CASSPTLESVYEQYF
TRBV20-1	TRBJ2-7	CSARLAGVLEQYF
TRBV6-5	TRBJ1-1	CASSSWDPRNTEAFF
TRBV9	TRBJ2-7	CASSVGTSGIYEQYF
TRBV28	TRBJ2-1	CASKDNEQFF
TRBV6-2/TRBV6-3	TRBJ2-7	CASSYFGYEQYF